The 22 T cell receptor beta chains below come from one sample, sequenced in a study of blood T cell repertoires in COVID-19. Produced via immunoSEQ multiplex PCR; TCRdb's table is partial and in-frame only. The sample shows fewer than 150,000 clones, 70% to 85% of them seen only once. The specimen sequenced was PBMCs or T cells enriched from blood (not recorded which). All receptors come from a woman aged 18-30 years who had been exposed to COVID-19.

The gene calls are TRBV28 and TRBJ1-5, with D unclear. CDR1 is MDHEN and CDR2 is SYDVKM in the germline V gene. The CDR3 extends over 14 amino acids. The V end lost 5 bases, the J end lost 3 bases, and 11 bases lay between the germline ends. The CDR3: CASSRTVFNQPQHF. The CDR3 DNA is TGTGCCAGCAGTCGTACAGTATTCAATCAGCCCCAGCATTTT. The variable domain in full, with the rest retrieved from reference TRBV28 and TRBJ1-5, is DVKVTQSSRYLVKRTGEKVFLECVQDMDHENMFWYRQDPGLGLRLIYFSYDVKMKEKGDIPEGYSVSREKKERFSLILESASTNQTSMYLCASSRTVFNQPQHFGDGTRLSIL.

The V call is TRBV19, the J call TRBJ1-2, with 7 bases aligning to TRBD1. CDR3 length equals 18 residues. Germline assignment: CDR1 LNHDA and CDR2 SQIVND (reference sequence). J lost 0 bases, V lost 6 bases, and 16 bases had no gene match. The CDR3 loop is CASRNPLGTVLTNYGYTF. Written as DNA, the CDR3 is TGTGCCAGTAGGAACCCCCTCGGGACAGTCCTTACTAACTATGGCTACACCTTC.

The chain employs TRBV10-3 and TRBJ1-5, with D possibly TRBD1 on 5 matching bases. This CDR3 has 14 amino acids. Trimming pared 0 bases from V and 4 bases from J, leaving 7 bases between. Per germline, CDR1 ENHRY and CDR2 SYGVKD. The CDR3 protein is CAISESTANQPQHF. In DNA, the CDR3 is TGTGCCATCAGTGAGTCGACAGCGAATCAGCCCCAGCATTTT.

This clone has a single count. The V gene is TRBV28, the J gene TRBJ2-1, with a weak D call TRBD1 (6 bases). V was pared by 3 bases and J by 0 bases, with 18 bases between. The germline CDR1 and CDR2 sequences are MDHEN and SYDVKM. The CDR3 is 18 residues long. Written as DNA, the CDR3 is TGTGCCAGCAGTTTCCCCCCCCGGGACATCTTCTCCTACAATGAGCAGTTCTTC. It specifies CASSFPPRDIFSYNEQFF. Filled out from reference TRBV28 and TRBJ2-1, the complete variable domain reads DVKVTQSSRYLVKRTGEKVFLECVQDMDHENMFWYRQDPGLGLRLIYFSYDVKMKEKGDIPEGYSVSREKKERFSLILESASTNQTSMYLCASSFPPRDIFSYNEQFFGPGTRLTVL.

This chain joins TRBV6-5 and TRBJ1-1, with D perhaps TRBD1 (5 bases). The CDR3 is 14 amino acids. Looked up from germline, CDR1 is MNHEY and CDR2 is SVGAGI. Trimming removed 8 bases at V and 5 bases at J, with 18 bases between. The CDR3 loop reads CASRIPRAGTEAFF. CDR3 in DNA: TGTGCCAGCCGAATCCCCCGGGCAGGGACTGAAGCTTTCTTT.

V usage is TRBV2 and J usage is TRBJ2-7; D possibly corresponds to TRBD2 (6 bases). Per germline, CDR1 SNHLY and CDR2 FYNNEI. This CDR3 is built from 17 residues. V lost 6 bases and J lost 2, with 23 bases in between. CDR3 residues: CASRVNVGTSPTYEQYF. The DNA of the CDR3 is TGTGCCAGCAGGGTAAACGTAGGGACTTCGCCCACCTACGAGCAGTACTTC.

V and J are TRBV28 and TRBJ2-6; maybe TRBD1 (5 bases). This CDR3 is 15 amino acids long. The germline CDR1 and CDR2 sequences are MDHEN and SYDVKM. Trimming took off 4 bases at V and 2 bases at J, with 9 bases between the two ends. CDR3 sequence (DNA): TGTGCCAGCAGTTCACCAGGGACTGGGGCCAACGTCCTGACTTTC. Its translation is CASSSPGTGANVLTF.

The rearrangement uses TRBV18 and TRBJ1-1; D not resolved. Per germline, CDR1 KGHSH and CDR2 LQKENI. This CDR3 is 13 amino acids long. V lost 2 bases and J lost 4, with 8 bases in between. The CDR3 DNA sequence: TGTGCCAGCTCACCAGGACTCCGCACTGAAGCTTTCTTT. It encodes CASSPGLRTEAFF.

The chain is built from TRBV21-1 and TRBJ2-7; the table's D call, TRBD1, was not checked against the DNA. TRBV21-1 is given as a pseudogene. This CDR3 spans 15 amino acids. This CDR3 reads CASSKVGDRGDEQYF. Written as DNA, the CDR3 is TGTGCCAGCAGCAAAGTCGGAGACAGGGGGGACGAGCAGTACTTC.

The rearrangement links TRBV18 to TRBJ2-7; D is unresolved. Germline CDR1 KGHSH, CDR2 LQKENI. V lost 1 base to trimming and J lost 6 bases, with 13 bases between them. The CDR3 is 14 residues long. CDR3 sequence reads: CASSPLMGSGEQYF. The CDR3 DNA reads TGTGCCAGCTCACCACTCATGGGTTCAGGCGAGCAGTACTTC.

The chain employs TRBV3-1 (or the pseudogene TRBV3-2) and TRBJ2-6, with 7 bases that match TRBD1. Germline V gene lookup returns CDR1 LGHDT and CDR2 YNNKEL (reference sequence). With 4 bases clipped from V and 2 bases from J, the junction kept 5 bases outside the gene matches. The CDR3 has 16 residues. The CDR3, as DNA: TGTGCCAGCAGCCCCTTAGACAGGGCTGGGGCCAACGTCCTGACTTTC. This sequence encodes CASSPLDRAGANVLTF.

The gene calls are TRBV7-2 and TRBJ2-1, with 12 bases that match TRBD2. CDR3 length equals 15 residues. V shed 5 bases and J 3 bases; nucleotides not matched to a gene: 2. Germline CDR1 is SGHTA and CDR2 is FQGNSA. As DNA, the CDR3 is TGTGCCAGCAGCCCGGGACTAGCGGGCTACAATGAGCAGTTCTTC. Translation gives CASSPGLAGYNEQFF.

This clone was counted between two and nine times. The rearrangement joins TRBV18 to TRBJ1-4; D might be TRBD1 (5 bases). The CDR3 is 17 amino acids. The germline V gene has CDR1 KGHSH and CDR2 LQKENI. V lost 3 bases to trimming and J lost 0 bases, with 14 bases between them. The CDR3 region is CASSPAGQVATNEKLFF. CDR3 DNA: TGTGCCAGCTCACCGGCCGGACAAGTAGCAACTAATGAAAAACTGTTTTTT.

V and J are TRBV30 and TRBJ1-3; D is uncertain. Germline V gene sequence: CDR1 GTSNPN, CDR2 SVGIG (reference sequence). The CDR3 is made up of 12 amino acids. V lost 4 bases, J lost 0 bases, and 4 bases lay in between. In DNA form, the CDR3 reads TGTGCCTGGAAATACTCTGGAAACACCATATATTTT. Translating gives CAWKYSGNTIYF.

The rearrangement joins TRBV30 to TRBJ1-1; no definite D call. Germline V gene data show CDR1 as GTSNPN and CDR2 as SVGIG (reference sequence). The CDR3 is 13 residues long. Trimming stripped 8 bases from V and 0 bases from J, with 13 bases between. The CDR3 loop reads CARTRLVNTEAFF. The CDR3 DNA reads TGTGCCCGTACCAGGTTGGTGAACACTGAAGCTTTCTTT.

The chain uses TRBV4-1 and TRBJ2-2, with D tentatively TRBD1 (5 bases). The CDR3 runs to 15 residues. The germline CDR1 and CDR2 sequences are MGHRA and YSYEKL. Trimming cost V 1 base and J 4 bases, with 10 bases left between them. CDR3 coding DNA: TGCGCCAGCAGCCAAGGGCTGGGGCTCACCGGGGAGCTGTTTTTT. Translated: CASSQGLGLTGELFF.

This clone was observed many times. The rearrangement links TRBV27 to TRBJ2-1; 12 nucleotides match TRBD2. CDR3 length equals 16 residues. CDR1 and CDR2 from the germline V gene are MNHEY and SMNVEV (reference sequence). Trimming cost V 4 bases and J 5 bases; bases outside gene matches: 6. CDR3 region: CASSSPSGRAHNEQFF. CDR3 DNA sequence: TGTGCCAGCAGTTCCCCTAGCGGGAGGGCTCACAATGAGCAGTTCTTC.

V and J are TRBV2 and TRBJ2-1; 11 bases are a match to TRBD2. CDR1 and CDR2 from the germline V gene are SNHLY and FYNNEI. The CDR3 totals 16 residues. V was clipped by 4 bases and J by 1 base; unmatched bases: 3. Here the CDR3 DNA reads TGTGCCAGCAGTGCCGCTAGCGGGAGGTCCTACAATGAGCAGTTCTTC. Residues: CASSAASGRSYNEQFF.

The chain is built from TRBV2 and TRBJ2-7; no firm D call. Trimming removed 4 bases from V and 7 bases from J, with 5 bases in between. CDR1 and CDR2 (germline): SNHLY, FYNNEI. This CDR3 spans 10 amino acids. The CDR3 protein is CASSAREQYF. CDR3 nucleotides: TGTGCCAGCAGTGCACGGGAGCAGTACTTC.

The chain links TRBV28 to TRBJ2-7; 11 bases are a match to TRBD2. V was clipped by 3 bases and J by 3 bases; unmatched bases: 4. CDR3 size: 15 residues. Germline CDR1 is MDHEN and CDR2 is SYDVKM. The DNA of the CDR3 is TGTGCCAGCAGTTTGTCCGGGACTAGCGGCTACGAGCAGTACTTC. Amino acids: CASSLSGTSGYEQYF.

This chain connects TRBV2 to TRBJ1-1; D may be TRBD1 (5 bases). The germline CDR1 and CDR2 sequences are SNHLY and FYNNEI. The CDR3 spans 13 residues. Trimming pared 6 bases from V and 0 bases from J, leaving 8 bases between. CDR3: CASRDTMNTEAFF. CDR3 DNA sequence: TGTGCCAGCAGGGACACGATGAACACTGAAGCTTTCTTT.

This clone occurred once. The CDR3 spells CASSPQGAEAFF. The CDR3 DNA reads as TGTGCCAGCAGCCCACAGGGGGCTGAAGCTTTCTTT. The chain is built from TRBV7-2 and TRBJ1-1, with 8 bases lining up with TRBD1. The CDR3 loop spans 12 amino acids. Germline CDR1 reads SGHTA; CDR2 reads FQGNSA. Trimming cost V 5 bases and J 6 bases; bases outside gene matches: 2.